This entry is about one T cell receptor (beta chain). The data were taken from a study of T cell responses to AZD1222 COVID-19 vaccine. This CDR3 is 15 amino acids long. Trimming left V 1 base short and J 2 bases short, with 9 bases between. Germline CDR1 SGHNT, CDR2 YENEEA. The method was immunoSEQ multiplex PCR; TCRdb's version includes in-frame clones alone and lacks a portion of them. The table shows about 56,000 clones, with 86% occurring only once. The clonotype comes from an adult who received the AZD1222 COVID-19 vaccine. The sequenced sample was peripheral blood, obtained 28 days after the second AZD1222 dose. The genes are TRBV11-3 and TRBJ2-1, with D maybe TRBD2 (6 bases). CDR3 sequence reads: CASSLGGVTYNEQFF. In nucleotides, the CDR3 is TGTGCCAGCAGCTTAGGGGGGGTCACCTACAATGAGCAGTTCTTC.